The 25 T cell receptor beta chains listed next were all sequenced from one sample in a study of cytomegalovirus exposure and HLA in healthy donors. The assay was immunoSEQ multiplex PCR, and TCRdb's table has in-frame clones only and misses some. The table shows 70,000 or so clones, with approximately 93% occurring only once. Sample: PBMCs. All receptors derive from a man aged 18 to 30 in good health and CMV-seropositive.

CDR3 bases: TGTGCCAGCAGCCCTACCGGGTCCCCATACTACGAGCAGTACTTC. Translating it yields CASSPTGSPYYEQYF. The chain uses TRBV5-5 and TRBJ2-7, with D hard to call. V shed 4 bases and J shed 3 bases, with 17 bases lying between them. CDR1 SGHKS and CDR2 YYEKEE come from the germline V gene (reference sequence). This CDR3 has 15 amino acids.

The genes are TRBV25-1 and TRBJ1-1; weak D call: TRBD1 (6 bases). This CDR3 is built from 14 residues. Trimming removed 3 bases at V and 4 bases at J, with 12 bases between. CDR1 is MGHDK, CDR2 SYGVNS, per germline. Here the CDR3 reads CASSEPGQITEAFF. Here the CDR3 DNA reads TGTGCCAGCAGTGAGCCGGGACAAATCACTGAAGCTTTCTTT.

This chain uses TRBV27 with TRBJ2-2, with D unresolved. V lost 2 bases to trimming and J lost 4 bases, with 8 bases between them. CDR1 is MNHEY and CDR2 is SMNVEV in the germline V gene (reference sequence). The CDR3 contains 14 residues. Written as DNA, the CDR3 is TGTGCCAGCAGTTTAAGTCCCAGCACCGGGGAGCTGTTTTTT. It encodes CASSLSPSTGELFF.

V is TRBV10-3 and J is TRBJ2-5; tentatively, D is TRBD1 (6 bases). The CDR3 runs 14 residues. Trimming removed 3 bases from V and 4 bases from J, with 12 bases in between. Germline CDR1 is ENHRY and CDR2 is SYGVKD. CDR3 DNA sequence: TGTGCCATCAGTGATCAAACAGGGACAGAGACCCAGTACTTC. This gives the protein CAISDQTGTETQYF.

The rearrangement links TRBV5-4 to TRBJ1-2; TRBD1 is a possible D gene (5 bases). Trimming left V 1 base short and J 8 bases short, with 12 bases between. CDR3 length: 13 amino acids. Germline CDR1 SGHNT, CDR2 YYREEE (reference sequence). CDR3 bases: TGTGCCAGCAGCTTGTCAGGGCCGTTGGGCTACACCTTC. As protein: CASSLSGPLGYTF. The whole variable domain, remainder taken from reference TRBV5-4 and TRBJ1-2, is ETGVTQSPTHLIKTRGQQVTLRCSSQSGHNTVSWYQQALGQGPQFIFQYYREEENGRGNFPPRFSGLQFPNYSSELNVNALELDDSALYLCASSLSGPLGYTFGSGTRLTVV.

Notes on this clone: The junction departs from germline at one end; a sequencing error may be responsible. The chain links TRBV6-1 to TRBJ1-4, with D possibly TRBD1 on 6 matching bases. Germline lookup yields CDR1 MNHNS and CDR2 SASEGT. This CDR3 region has 11 residues. The CDR3 loop reads CASSEWDTVSF. The CDR3 DNA follows: TGTGCCAGCAGTGAGTGGGACACTGTCTCATTT.

The chain combines TRBV28 with TRBJ2-7; D possibly corresponds to TRBD1 (5 bases). This CDR3 region has 13 residues. Trimming took 7 bases from V and 2 from J, leaving 12 bases between them. Germline V gene data show CDR1 as MDHEN and CDR2 as SYDVKM. Here the CDR3 reads CASKGQGPYEQYF. CDR3 nucleotides: TGTGCCAGCAAGGGGCAGGGCCCCTACGAGCAGTACTTC.

A single count supports this clone. The chain combines TRBV27 with TRBJ2-7; 9 nucleotides line up with TRBD2. Germline V gene sequence: CDR1 MNHEY, CDR2 SMNVEV (reference sequence). Germline trimming cut 8 bases from V and 3 bases from J; bases unmatched to any gene: 11. The CDR3 loop spans 15 amino acids. CDR3 protein: CASGSAGGISYEQYF. CDR3 nucleotides: TGTGCCAGCGGGTCGGCGGGAGGGATAAGCTACGAGCAGTACTTC.

The rearrangement joins TRBV28 to TRBJ2-7, with D possibly matching TRBD1 (5 bases). The germline CDR1 and CDR2 sequences are MDHEN and SYDVKM. The CDR3 is 11 residues long. Trimming removed 8 bases at V and 3 bases at J, with 8 bases between. CDR3 sequence: CASSGNYEQYF. The CDR3 nucleotides read TGTGCCAGCTCAGGGAACTACGAGCAGTACTTC.

The chain employs TRBV15 and TRBJ2-4; D remains ambiguous. This CDR3 comprises 16 residues. Germline values: CDR1 LNHNV, CDR2 YYDKDF (reference sequence). The V end lost 0 bases, the J end lost 0 bases, and 9 bases lay between the germline ends. In DNA form, the CDR3 reads TGTGCCACCAGCAGAGATCTTGCGTTAGCCAAAAACATTCAGTACTTC. It is translated as CATSRDLALAKNIQYF.

V and J are TRBV30 and TRBJ2-1; TRBD2 aligns across 11 bases. The CDR3 has 16 residues. The junction had 4 bases not matched to a gene; V was cut back by 3 bases and J by 0 bases. The germline V gene encodes CDR1 GTSNPN and CDR2 SVGIG (reference sequence). The CDR3 sequence: CAWRGTSGSSYNEQFF. The CDR3 bases are TGTGCCTGGAGGGGGACTAGCGGAAGCTCCTACAATGAGCAGTTCTTC.

The chain uses TRBV28 and TRBJ1-1; 7 nucleotides align to TRBD1. Germline V CDR1 and CDR2: MDHEN, SYDVKM. V trimming: 4 bases; J trimming: 10 bases; junction bases outside the gene matches: 18. CDR3 size: 16 residues. The DNA for the CDR3 is TGTGCCAGCAGTTATCTTGGGCGGGACAGCCGGGCTGGAGCTTTCTTT. As protein: CASSYLGRDSRAGAFF.

This chain uses TRBV28 with TRBJ2-7, with 8 positions matching TRBD1. Germline CDR1 and CDR2: MDHEN and SYDVKM. The length of the CDR3 is 12 residues. The V gene end was trimmed by 6 bases and the J gene end by 3 bases; junction bases not matched to a gene: 1. CDR3 protein: CASRQGVYEQYF. CDR3 coding DNA: TGTGCCAGCAGACAGGGGGTCTACGAGCAGTACTTC.

The chain combines TRBV7-2 with TRBJ2-1; the match to TRBD2 covers 9 bases. The ends lost 3 bases at V and 5 bases at J; junction bases unmatched: 5. This CDR3 spans 15 amino acids. The germline CDR1 and CDR2 sequences are SGHTA and FQGNSA. This chain's CDR3 is CASSFSGSFDNEQFF. The DNA of the CDR3 is TGTGCCAGCAGCTTTAGCGGGAGTTTCGACAATGAGCAGTTCTTC.

This clone has just one count. The chain recombines TRBV28 with TRBJ1-5; 9 bases match TRBD1. Germline V gives CDR1 MDHEN, CDR2 SYDVKM. With V trimmed by 6 bases and J by 11 bases, 8 bases remained unmatched. This CDR3 has 13 amino acids. In nucleotides, the CDR3 is TGTGCCAGCAGCTGGGACAGGGAAGATTCCCAGCATTTT. This gives the protein CASSWDREDSQHF.

This chain uses TRBV5-1 with TRBJ2-3, with D possibly matching TRBD2 (5 bases). The CDR3 totals 14 residues. The V end was cut by 0 bases, the J end by 5 bases, with 10 bases between. Germline V CDR1 and CDR2: SGHRS, YFSETQ. In DNA, the CDR3 is TGCGCCAGCAGCTTGGGGGCCGGGGAAGATACGCAGTATTTT. Amino acid sequence: CASSLGAGEDTQYF.

The chain combines TRBV6-1 with TRBJ2-7, with D uncertain. Looked up from germline, CDR1 is MNHNS and CDR2 is SASEGT. The CDR3 loop spans 12 amino acids. The V gene lost 6 bases and the J gene lost 6 bases, with 12 bases spanning the gap. The CDR3: CASRGTRGEQYF. CDR3 sequence (DNA): TGTGCCAGCAGGGGCACTCGTGGCGAGCAGTACTTC.

This clone was observed a handful of times. The V and J genes are TRBV30 and TRBJ2-7, with no clear D. The V end was cut by 0 bases, the J end by 5 bases, with 8 bases between. This CDR3 region has 12 residues. Germline V CDR1 and CDR2: GTSNPN, SVGIG (reference sequence). The CDR3 sequence: CAWSVGDHEQYF. The CDR3 coding sequence is TGTGCCTGGAGTGTAGGAGATCACGAGCAGTACTTC.

The chain employs TRBV20-1 and TRBJ1-1, with 7 positions matching TRBD1. The CDR3 consists of 11 residues. V dropped 6 bases and J dropped 5; count of bases not matched to a gene: 3. Looked up from germline, CDR1 is DFQATT and CDR2 is SNEGSKA (reference sequence). The CDR3 loop is CSAPGGTEAFF. The CDR3 DNA reads as TGCAGTGCCCCAGGGGGGACTGAAGCTTTCTTT.

J is TRBJ1-5 and V is TRBV18, with TRBD1 matching over 11 bases. Germline V lookup: CDR1 KGHSH, CDR2 LQKENI. The CDR3 is made up of 16 amino acids. The V segment lost 0 bases and the J segment 3 bases; nucleotides outside the gene matches: 1. CDR3 residues: CASSPPGQGVNQPQHF. In DNA, the CDR3 is TGTGCCAGCTCACCACCGGGACAGGGGGTCAATCAGCCCCAGCATTTT.

This chain links TRBV7-3 with TRBJ2-1, with TRBD2 identical over 7 bases. The CDR3 runs to 13 residues. J gave up 10 bases and V 5 bases, and 8 bases lay outside the gene matches. Germline V gives CDR1 SGHTA, CDR2 FQGTGA. This CDR3 reads CASSGTSGTEQFF. The CDR3 bases are TGTGCCAGCAGCGGGACGAGCGGGACCGAGCAGTTCTTC.

This chain uses TRBV5-1 with TRBJ2-3; 9 bases line up with TRBD1. Germline V gene sequence: CDR1 SGHRS, CDR2 YFSETQ. V lost 5 bases and J lost 4; bases outside the gene matches: 5. CDR3 length: 14 amino acids. The CDR3 loop is CASRGTGSSDTQYF. The CDR3, as DNA: TGCGCCAGCAGGGGGACAGGGAGTTCAGATACGCAGTATTTT. The variable domain in full, completed from reference TRBV5-1 and TRBJ2-3, reads KAGVTQTPRYLIKTRGQQVTLSCSPISGHRSVSWYQQTPGQGLQFLFEYFSETQRNKGNFPGRFSGRQFSNSRSEMNVSTLELGDSALYLCASRGTGSSDTQYFGPGTRLTVL.

J is TRBJ2-7 and V is TRBV4-1, with D perhaps TRBD2 (6 bases). V was clipped by 4 bases and J by 4 bases, with 17 bases between them. The CDR3 contains 15 residues. In germline, CDR1 is MGHRA, CDR2 YSYEKL. The CDR3 DNA reads as TGCGCCAGCAGCCGGGAGGAGGGCCTCGGGTACGAGCAGTACTTC. It is translated as CASSREEGLGYEQYF.

The rearrangement links TRBV19 to TRBJ2-1; TRBD2 agrees at 12 bases. Germline-derived CDR1 and CDR2 are LNHDA and SQIVND (reference sequence). Trimming at V came to 3 bases and at J to 7 bases, leaving 10 bases not matched to a gene. CDR3 length: 17 residues. The CDR3 coding sequence is TGTGCCAGTAGTATTAGCCCTAGCGGGAGGGCAAGAAATGAGCAGTTCTTC. Residues: CASSISPSGRARNEQFF.

The rearrangement joins TRBV7-9 to TRBJ2-1; 7 bases are a match to TRBD1. V shed 5 bases and J 12 bases; nucleotides not matched to a gene: 10. The CDR3 runs to 13 residues. Germline CDR1 SEHNR, CDR2 FQNEAQ (reference sequence). CDR3 protein: CASSPQGEQGQFF. DNA for the CDR3: TGTGCCAGCAGCCCCCAGGGGGAGCAAGGGCAGTTCTTC. Filled out from reference TRBV7-9 and TRBJ2-1, the complete variable domain reads DTGVSQNPRHKITKRGQNVTFRCDPISEHNRLYWYRQTLGQGPEFLTYFQNEAQLEKSRLLSDRFSAERPKGSFSTLEIQRTEQGDSAMYLCASSPQGEQGQFFGPGTRLTVL.